This T cell receptor (beta chain) was sequenced during a study of shared clonotypes between healthy human individuals. None of the donors, who were healthy HIV-negative adults, had recently had acute infections or vaccinations. Each donor was a Caucasian adult residing in Nashville, Tennessee. Germline V lookup: CDR1 MDHEN, CDR2 SYDVKM. Germline trimming cut 1 base from V and 4 bases from J; bases unmatched to any gene: 2. There are 14 residues in the CDR3. As originally analysed: With immunoSEQ giving junction-only sequences and no quality scores, filtering differed. Clones were read by immunoSEQ multiplex PCR, and TCRdb kept only the in-frame ones, dropping some. V, J and clone size were drawn from that table, and D and trimming were deduced from the DNA. Among a few million clones, more than 80% were seen once, and the ten largest hold 0.13% to 0.15%. About this clone itself: Other nucleotide sequences from this sample produce the same CDR3.

Sequencing used naive CD4+ T cells sorted from blood. Indicated subset: CD45RA+ positively selected. This receptor was obtained from a man younger than 35 in good health. The J gene is TRBJ2-7, the V gene TRBV28; TRBD1 aligns across 9 bases. CDR3 loop: CASSLLGQGYEQYF. The CDR3 DNA follows: TGTGCCAGCAGTTTATTGGGACAGGGATACGAGCAGTACTTC.